This T cell receptor (beta chain) comes out of a study of T cell responses to AZD1222 COVID-19 vaccine. As for this clone: The antigen remains unidentified.

General study points: Regions 160-218 and 743-854 held dominance among vaccine-associated CD4 TCRs, which spanned spike. Sampled repertoires all dated from after the peak T cell response.

Germline CDR1 and CDR2: KGHDR and SFDVKD. V was cut by 4 bases and J by 4 bases, with 9 bases left in between. The CDR3 sequence is 14 residues long. Assay: immunoSEQ multiplex PCR; the TCRdb copy retains only in-frame clones and omits some. In the table there are some 170,000 clones, 85% to 95% of which are singletons. This chain uses TRBV24-1 with TRBJ2-2; maybe TRBD1 (6 bases). The specimen was peripheral blood, collected 28 days after the second AZD1222 dose. The TCR sequence derives from an adult who received the AZD1222 COVID-19 vaccine. CDR3 sequence (DNA): TGTGCCACCAGTGAAAACAGGGTCACCGGGGAGCTGTTTTTT. Amino acids: CATSENRVTGELFF.